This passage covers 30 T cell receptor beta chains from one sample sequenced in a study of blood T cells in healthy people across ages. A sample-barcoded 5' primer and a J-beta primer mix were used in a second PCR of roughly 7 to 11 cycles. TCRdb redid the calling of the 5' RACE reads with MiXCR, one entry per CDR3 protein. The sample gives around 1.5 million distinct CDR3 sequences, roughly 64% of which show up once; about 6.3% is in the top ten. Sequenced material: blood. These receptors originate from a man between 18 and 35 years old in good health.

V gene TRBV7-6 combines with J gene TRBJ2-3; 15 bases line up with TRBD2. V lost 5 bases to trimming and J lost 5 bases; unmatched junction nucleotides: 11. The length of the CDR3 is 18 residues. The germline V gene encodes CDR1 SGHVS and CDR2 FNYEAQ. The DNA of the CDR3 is TGTGCCAGCAGCATACTCGGACTAGCGGGGGGGCCGGGAGATACGCAGTATTTT. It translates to CASSILGLAGGPGDTQYF. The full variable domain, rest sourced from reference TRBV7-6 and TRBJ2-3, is GAGVSQSPRYKVTKRGQDVALRCDPISGHVSLYWYRQALGQGPEFLTYFNYEAQQDKSGLPNDRFSAERPEGSISTLTIQRTEQRDSAMYRCASSILGLAGGPGDTQYFGPGTRLTVL.

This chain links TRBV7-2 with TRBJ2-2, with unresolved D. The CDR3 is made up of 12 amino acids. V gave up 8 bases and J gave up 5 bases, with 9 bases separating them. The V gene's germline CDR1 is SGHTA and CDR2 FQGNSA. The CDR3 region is CASGLPTGELFF. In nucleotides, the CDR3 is TGTGCCAGCGGGCTTCCTACCGGGGAGCTGTTTTTT.

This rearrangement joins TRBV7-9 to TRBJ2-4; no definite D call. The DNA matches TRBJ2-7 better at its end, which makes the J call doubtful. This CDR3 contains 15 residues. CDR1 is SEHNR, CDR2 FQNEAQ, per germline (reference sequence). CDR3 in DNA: TGTGCCAGCAGCAAGAGAGTCGGGTCTGCATACGAGCAGTACTTC. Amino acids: CASSKRVGSAYEQYF.

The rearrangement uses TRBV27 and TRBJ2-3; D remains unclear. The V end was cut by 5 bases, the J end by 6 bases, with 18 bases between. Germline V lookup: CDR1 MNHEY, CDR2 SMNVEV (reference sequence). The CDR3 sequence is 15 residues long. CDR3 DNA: TGTGCCAGCAGTCCGAGGAACGAACCGCGGGATACGCAGTATTTT. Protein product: CASSPRNEPRDTQYF.

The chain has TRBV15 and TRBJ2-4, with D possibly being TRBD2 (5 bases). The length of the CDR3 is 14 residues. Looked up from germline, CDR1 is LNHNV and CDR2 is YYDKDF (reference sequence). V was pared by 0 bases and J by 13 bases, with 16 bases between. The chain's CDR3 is CATSRDLAGKEQYF. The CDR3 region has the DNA TGTGCCACCAGCAGAGATCTGGCCGGGAAGGAGCAGTACTTC.

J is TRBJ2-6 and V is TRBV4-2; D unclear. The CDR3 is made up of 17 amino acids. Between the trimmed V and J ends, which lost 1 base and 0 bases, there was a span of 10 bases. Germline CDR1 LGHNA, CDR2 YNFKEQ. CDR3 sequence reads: CASSQGSVSSGANVLTF. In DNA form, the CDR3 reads TGTGCCAGCAGCCAAGGCTCCGTGTCCTCTGGGGCCAACGTCCTGACTTTC.

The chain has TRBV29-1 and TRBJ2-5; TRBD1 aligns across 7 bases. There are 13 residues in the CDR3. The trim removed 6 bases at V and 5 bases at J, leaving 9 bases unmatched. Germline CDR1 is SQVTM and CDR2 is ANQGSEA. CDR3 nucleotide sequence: TGCAGCGTGCACCGGACAGGATCGGAGACCCAGTACTTC. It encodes CSVHRTGSETQYF.

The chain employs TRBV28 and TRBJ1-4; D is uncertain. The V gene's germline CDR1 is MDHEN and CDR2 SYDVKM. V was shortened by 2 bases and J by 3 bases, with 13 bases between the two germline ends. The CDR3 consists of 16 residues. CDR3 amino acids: CASSLGVEYPNEKLFF. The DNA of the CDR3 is TGTGCCAGCAGTTTAGGGGTGGAGTATCCTAATGAAAAACTGTTTTTT.

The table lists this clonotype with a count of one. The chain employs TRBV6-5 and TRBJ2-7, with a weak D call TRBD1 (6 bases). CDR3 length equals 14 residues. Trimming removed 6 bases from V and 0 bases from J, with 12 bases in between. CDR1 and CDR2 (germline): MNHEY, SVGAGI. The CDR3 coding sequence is TGTGCCAGCAGCCGGACAGCCTTCTCCTACGAGCAGTACTTC. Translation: CASSRTAFSYEQYF.

The chain's CDR3 is CSVRIRADYNNEQFF. The CDR3 DNA sequence: TGCAGTGTTCGCATTAGGGCAGACTATAACAATGAGCAGTTCTTC. The chain couples TRBV20-1 to TRBJ2-1; the D gene is possibly TRBD2 (5 bases). Trimming left V 7 bases short and J 5 bases short, with 21 bases between. CDR3 size: 15 residues. From germline, CDR1 is DFQATT and CDR2 SNEGSKA (reference sequence).

The CDR3, as DNA: TGTGCCAGCAGTTACTCGATTGAGACGGGGCGGAGGAACACTGAAGCTTTCTTT. Amino acids: CASSYSIETGRRNTEAFF. The chain carries TRBV6-5 and TRBJ1-1; D perhaps matches TRBD1 (5 bases). CDR1 is MNHEY and CDR2 is SVGAGI in the germline V gene. V gave up 0 bases and J gave up 1 base, with 18 bases separating them. This CDR3 contains 18 residues.

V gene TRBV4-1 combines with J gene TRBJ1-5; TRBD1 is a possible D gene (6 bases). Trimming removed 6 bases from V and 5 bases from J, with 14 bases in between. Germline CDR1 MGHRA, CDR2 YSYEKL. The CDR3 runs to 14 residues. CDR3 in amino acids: CASSLQGSDQPQHF. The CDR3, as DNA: TGCGCCAGCAGTCTACAGGGAAGCGATCAGCCCCAGCATTTT.

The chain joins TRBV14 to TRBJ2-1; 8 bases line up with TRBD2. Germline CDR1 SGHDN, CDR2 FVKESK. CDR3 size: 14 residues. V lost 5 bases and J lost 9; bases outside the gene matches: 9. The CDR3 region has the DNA TGTGCCAGCAGCTCCCGGGGGGGGAGTGGTGAGCAGTTCTTC. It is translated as CASSSRGGSGEQFF.

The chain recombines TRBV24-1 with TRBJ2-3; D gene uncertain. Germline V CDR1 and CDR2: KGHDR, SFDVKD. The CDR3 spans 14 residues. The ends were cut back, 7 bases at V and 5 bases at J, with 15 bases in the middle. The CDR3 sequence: CATSDTQWGDTQYF. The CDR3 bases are TGTGCCACCAGCGATACCCAATGGGGAGATACGCAGTATTTT.

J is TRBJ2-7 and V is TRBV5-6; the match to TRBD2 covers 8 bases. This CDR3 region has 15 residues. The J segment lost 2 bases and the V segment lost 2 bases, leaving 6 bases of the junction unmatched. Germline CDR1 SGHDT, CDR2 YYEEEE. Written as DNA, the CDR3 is TGTGCCAGCAGCTTTGGCGGGGGGAACCCCTACGAGCAGTACTTC. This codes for CASSFGGGNPYEQYF.

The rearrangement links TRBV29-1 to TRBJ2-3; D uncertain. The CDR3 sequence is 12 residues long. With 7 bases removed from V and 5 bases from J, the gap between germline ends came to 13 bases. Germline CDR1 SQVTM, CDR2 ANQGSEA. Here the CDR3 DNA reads TGCAGCGCGAATCGGGTACGAGATACGCAGTATTTT. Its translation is CSANRVRDTQYF.

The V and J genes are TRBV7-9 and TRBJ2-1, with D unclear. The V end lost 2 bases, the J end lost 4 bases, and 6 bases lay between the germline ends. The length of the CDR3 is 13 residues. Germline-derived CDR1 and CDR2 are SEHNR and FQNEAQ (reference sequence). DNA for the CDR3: TGTGCCAGCAGCTTACCCCGGTACAATGAGCAGTTCTTC. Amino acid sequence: CASSLPRYNEQFF.

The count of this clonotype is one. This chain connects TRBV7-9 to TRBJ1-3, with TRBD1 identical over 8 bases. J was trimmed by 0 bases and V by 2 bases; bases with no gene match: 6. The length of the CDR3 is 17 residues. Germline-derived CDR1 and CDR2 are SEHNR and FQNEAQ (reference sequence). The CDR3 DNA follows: TGTGCCAGCAGCTTAACGCCGGGACAGGTCTCTGGAAACACCATATATTTT. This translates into CASSLTPGQVSGNTIYF.

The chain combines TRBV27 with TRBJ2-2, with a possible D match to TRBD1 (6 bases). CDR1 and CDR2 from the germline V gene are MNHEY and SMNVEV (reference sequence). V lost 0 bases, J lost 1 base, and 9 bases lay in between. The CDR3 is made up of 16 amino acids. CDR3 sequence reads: CASSLSPGQNTGELFF. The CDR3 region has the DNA TGTGCCAGCAGTTTATCCCCGGGACAGAACACCGGGGAGCTGTTTTTT.

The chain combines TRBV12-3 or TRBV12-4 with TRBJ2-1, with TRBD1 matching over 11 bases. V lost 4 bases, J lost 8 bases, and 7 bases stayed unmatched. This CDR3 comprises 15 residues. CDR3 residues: CASSSEGQGGDEQFF. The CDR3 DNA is TGTGCCAGCAGTTCTGAGGGACAGGGGGGCGATGAGCAGTTCTTC.

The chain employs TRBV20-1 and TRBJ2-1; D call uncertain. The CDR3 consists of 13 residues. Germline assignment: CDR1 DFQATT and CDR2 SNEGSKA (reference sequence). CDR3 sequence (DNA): TGCAGCGTTCCTCGTGACACCAACAATGAGCAGTTCTTC. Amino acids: CSVPRDTNNEQFF.

As DNA, the CDR3 is TGTGCCAGTAGTACACCACAGGTGTACACTGAAGCTTTCTTT. Its translation is CASSTPQVYTEAFF. This chain connects TRBV19 to TRBJ1-1; perhaps TRBD1 as D (5 bases). Germline V CDR1 and CDR2: LNHDA, SQIVND (reference sequence). V was cut by 4 bases and J by 3 bases, with 12 bases left in between. This CDR3 comprises 14 residues.

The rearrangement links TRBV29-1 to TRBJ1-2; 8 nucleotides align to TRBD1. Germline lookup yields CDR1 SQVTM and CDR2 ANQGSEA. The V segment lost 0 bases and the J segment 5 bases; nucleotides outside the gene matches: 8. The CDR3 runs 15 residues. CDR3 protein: CSVEDPTGDGYGYTF. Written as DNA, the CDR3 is TGCAGCGTTGAAGACCCGACAGGGGATGGTTATGGCTACACCTTC.

The CDR3 spells CASSLGGAAAKNIQYF. DNA of the CDR3: TGTGCCAGCAGCTTGGGGGGGGCGGCAGCCAAAAACATTCAGTACTTC. This chain joins TRBV5-6 and TRBJ2-4; D is perhaps TRBD1 or TRBD2 (6 bases each). The CDR3 runs to 16 residues. Germline lookup yields CDR1 SGHDT and CDR2 YYEEEE. Trimming shortened V by 0 bases and J by 0 bases, and 10 bases separated the two germline ends.

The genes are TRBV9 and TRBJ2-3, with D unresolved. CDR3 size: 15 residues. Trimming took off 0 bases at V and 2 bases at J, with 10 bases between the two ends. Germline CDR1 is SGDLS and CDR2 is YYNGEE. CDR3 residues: CASSVAGEPTDTQYF. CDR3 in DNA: TGTGCCAGCAGCGTAGCTGGGGAACCCACAGATACGCAGTATTTT. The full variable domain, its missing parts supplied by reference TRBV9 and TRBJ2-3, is DSGVTQTPKHLITATGQRVTLRCSPRSGDLSVYWYQQSLDQGLQFLIQYYNGEERAKGNILERFSAQQFPDLHSELNLSSLELGDSALYFCASSVAGEPTDTQYFGPGTRLTVL.

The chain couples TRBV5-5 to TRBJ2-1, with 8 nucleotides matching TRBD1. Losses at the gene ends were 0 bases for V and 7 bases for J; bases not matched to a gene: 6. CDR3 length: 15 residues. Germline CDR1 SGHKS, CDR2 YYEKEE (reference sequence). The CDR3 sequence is CASSLGTGGSNEQFF. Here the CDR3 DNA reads TGTGCCAGCAGCTTGGGCACAGGGGGATCGAATGAGCAGTTCTTC.

The CDR3 loop reads CASSRPLGQGYEQYF. The CDR3 DNA reads TGTGCCAGCAGCCGGCCCCTGGGACAGGGCTACGAGCAGTACTTC. V and J are TRBV6-2 or TRBV6-3 and TRBJ2-7, with 9 nucleotides matching TRBD1. The CDR3 sequence is 15 residues long. The germline V gene encodes CDR1 MNHEY and CDR2 SVGEGT. Germline trimming cut 6 bases from V and 3 bases from J; bases unmatched to any gene: 9.

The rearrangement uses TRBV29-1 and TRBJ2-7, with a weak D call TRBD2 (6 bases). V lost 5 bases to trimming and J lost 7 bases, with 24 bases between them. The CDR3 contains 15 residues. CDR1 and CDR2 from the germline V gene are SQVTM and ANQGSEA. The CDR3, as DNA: TGCAGCGTTAGCCACCCAAACCGGCTAGCGCTTGAGCAGTACTTC. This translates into CSVSHPNRLALEQYF.

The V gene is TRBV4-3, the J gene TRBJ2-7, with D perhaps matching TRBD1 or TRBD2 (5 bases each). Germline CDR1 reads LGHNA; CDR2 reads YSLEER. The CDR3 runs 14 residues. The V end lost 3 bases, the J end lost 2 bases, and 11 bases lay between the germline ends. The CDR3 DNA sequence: TGCGCCAGCAGCCAGTGGGACGGAGCCTACGAGCAGTACTTC. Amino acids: CASSQWDGAYEQYF.

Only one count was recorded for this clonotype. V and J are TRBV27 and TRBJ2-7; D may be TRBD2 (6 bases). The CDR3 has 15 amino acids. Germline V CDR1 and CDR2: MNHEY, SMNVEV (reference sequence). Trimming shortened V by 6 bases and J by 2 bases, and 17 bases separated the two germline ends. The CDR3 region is CASRKLGDSTYEQYF. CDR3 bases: TGTGCCAGCAGGAAGTTGGGGGACTCAACCTACGAGCAGTACTTC.